A selection of T cell receptor beta chains follows, all from one sample in a study of blood T cell repertoires in COVID-19. Only in-frame clones appear in the TCRdb table, and some are missing; sequencing was by immunoSEQ multiplex PCR. In the table there are about 180,000 clones, about 88% of which are singletons. Sequenced input: PBMCs or T cells enriched from blood (not recorded which). The receptors here all came from a human donor with acute COVID-19. The donor label of this sample is uncertain. Both conserved end residues are part of each CDR3. The D gene is left open where the match is weak. Clone size is stated in some rows and not others, as once, few, many or a class when expanded.

CDR3 protein,CDR3 DNA,J gene,V gene,clone size,D gene
CASSFGGTNEKLFF,TGTGCCAGCAGCTTCGGGGGGACTAATGAAAAACTGTTTTTT,TRBJ1-4,TRBV13,-,-
CASSLGQSGTEAFF,TGCGCCAGCAGCTTGGGCCAATCCGGCACTGAAGCTTTCTTT,TRBJ1-1,TRBV5-1,once,-
CASSQDGTASGNTIYF,TGCGCCAGCAGCCAAGATGGCACCGCCTCTGGAAACACCATATATTTT,TRBJ1-3,TRBV4-1,-,-
CASPDRGHSEQYF,TGTGCCAGCCCCGACAGGGGGCATTCTGAGCAGTACTTC,TRBJ2-7,TRBV7-9,-,TRBD1
CASAGTGNSPLHF,TGTGCCAGCGCGGGGACGGGTAATTCACCCCTCCACTTT,TRBJ1-6,TRBV25-1,few,-
CASSLGATTINQPQHF,TGTGCCAGCAGCTTAGGGGCAACCACCATTAATCAGCCCCAGCATTTT,TRBJ1-5,TRBV7-2,-,-
CASSLEQYNSPLHF,TGTGCCAGCAGCTTAGAACAGTATAATTCACCCCTCCACTTT,TRBJ1-6,TRBV7-9,-,-
CASSLWLGQGTEAFF,TGTGCCAGCAGCTTGTGGTTGGGACAGGGCACTGAAGCTTTCTTT,TRBJ1-1,TRBV5-8,once,TRBD1
CASSLGPGTYEQYF,TGTGCCAGCAGCTTAGGGCCGGGGACCTACGAGCAGTACTTC,TRBJ2-7,TRBV11-2,-,-
CASSSQTTGLGYTF,TGTGCCAGCAGCTCTCAGACGACAGGGCTTGGCTACACCTTC,TRBJ1-2,TRBV5-6,-,TRBD1
CASSLRGNTGELFF,TGTGCCAGCAGCCTCCGGGGAAACACCGGGGAGCTGTTTTTT,TRBJ2-2,TRBV11-3,-,-
CASSGTGFVGEKLFF,TGTGCCAGCAGCGGGACAGGGTTCGTCGGTGAAAAACTGTTTTTT,TRBJ1-4,TRBV9,-,TRBD1
CASSLLTGRGDSPLHF,TGTGCCAGCAGCTTACTCACAGGGAGGGGAGATTCACCCCTCCACTTT,TRBJ1-6,TRBV7-9,-,-
CASSRDTYGNTEAFF,TGTGCCAGCAGTCGCGACACTTACGGGAACACTGAAGCTTTCTTT,TRBJ1-1,TRBV6-5,-,-
CASSPRTGTAEKLFF,TGTGCCAGCTCACCACGGACAGGGACCGCGGAAAAACTGTTTTTT,TRBJ1-4,TRBV18,-,TRBD1
CASRLTGGEQYF,TGTGCCAGCAGACTCACAGGGGGCGAGCAGTACTTC,TRBJ2-7,TRBV12-3/TRBV12-4,-,TRBD1
CASSPYYEQYF,TGTGCCAGCAGCCCCTACTACGAGCAGTACTTC,TRBJ2-7,TRBV2,-,-
CASSSRDPRATDTQYF,TGCGCCAGCAGCAGCCGGGATCCGAGGGCCACAGATACGCAGTATTTT,TRBJ2-3,TRBV5-1,-,-
CASSLEGVNQPQHF,TGCGCCAGCAGCTTGGAAGGGGTCAATCAGCCCCAGCATTTT,TRBJ1-5,TRBV5-1,once,-
CASSPGQGRNEQFF,TGTGCCAGCAGCCCGGGACAGGGAAGAAATGAGCAGTTCTTC,TRBJ2-1,TRBV9,-,TRBD1
CASSFLPGQLSSYNSPLHF,TGTGCCAGCAGCTTCCTCCCGGGACAGCTGAGCTCCTATAATTCACCCCTCCACTTT,TRBJ1-6,TRBV7-9,once,TRBD1
CASSSRGAYEQYF,TGCGCCAGCAGCTCCAGGGGTGCCTACGAGCAGTACTTC,TRBJ2-7,TRBV5-1,-,-
CASKAQGGYNEQFF,TGTGCCAGCAAGGCACAGGGGGGCTACAATGAGCAGTTCTTC,TRBJ2-1,TRBV11-3,-,TRBD1
CASSQDPSGAGGADTQYF,TGTGCCAGCAGCCAAGACCCCTCGGGAGCGGGGGGTGCAGATACGCAGTATTTT,TRBJ2-3,TRBV4-2,-,TRBD2
CASSYIGGEQYF,TGTGCCAGCAGTTATATTGGAGGCGAGCAGTACTTC,TRBJ2-7,TRBV6-5,-,-
CSASFEGLAKNIQYF,TGCAGTGCTAGTTTTGAGGGCTTAGCCAAAAACATTCAGTACTTC,TRBJ2-4,TRBV20-1,-,-
CASSPVRTYQPQHF,TGTGCCAGCAGCCCCGTGAGAACTTATCAGCCCCAGCATTTT,TRBJ1-5,TRBV27,-,-
CASSLDRANTGELFF,TGTGCCAGCAGCTTGGATCGGGCGAACACCGGGGAGCTGTTTTTT,TRBJ2-2,TRBV5-5,-,-
CASSLMEGRTDTQYF,TGTGCCAGCAGCTTAATGGAGGGAAGGACAGATACGCAGTATTTT,TRBJ2-3,TRBV7-9,-,-
CASSFDRGETKNIQYF,TGTGCCAGCAGTTTTGACAGGGGCGAGACAAAAAACATTCAGTACTTC,TRBJ2-4,TRBV27,-,TRBD1
CASGPQYDTPEKLFF,TGCGCCAGCGGTCCTCAATACGACACCCCCGAAAAACTGTTTTTT,TRBJ1-4,TRBV4-1,-,-
CAVGRGETEAFF,TGTGCCGTCGGGAGGGGAGAGACTGAAGCTTTCTTT,TRBJ1-1,TRBV30,-,-
CASSVDEPLDNEQFF,TGTGCCAGCAGCGTAGACGAGCCCCTGGACAATGAGCAGTTCTTC,TRBJ2-1,TRBV9,-,-
CASSSEWGGEQYF,TGTGCCAGCAGCTCCGAATGGGGAGGAGAGCAGTACTTC,TRBJ2-7,TRBV7-9,few,-
CASSWDAGGNQPQHF,TGTGCCAGCAGTTGGGACGCAGGGGGAAATCAGCCCCAGCATTTT,TRBJ1-5,TRBV6-5,-,TRBD1
CASSQVDRDHTEAFF,TGCGCCAGCAGCCAAGTCGACAGGGATCATACTGAAGCTTTCTTT,TRBJ1-1,TRBV4-1,-,TRBD1
CASVLDRQTYEQYF,TGTGCCAGCGTCCTTGACCGACAGACCTACGAGCAGTACTTC,TRBJ2-7,TRBV6-6,-,-
CASSSQTNYYSTDTQYF,TGTGCCAGCAGCTCTCAAACGAACTACTATAGCACAGATACGCAGTATTTT,TRBJ2-3,TRBV5-4,-,-
CAWKTGTIGHGYTF,TGTGCCTGGAAAACAGGGACAATTGGCCACGGCTACACCTTC,TRBJ1-2,TRBV30,-,-
CAWSVGAGREQYF,TGTGCCTGGAGTGTAGGGGCAGGGAGGGAGCAGTACTTC,TRBJ2-7,TRBV30,few,-
CASSSYRGRTNEKLFF,TGTGCCAGCAGCTCATACAGGGGGCGAACTAATGAAAAACTGTTTTTT,TRBJ1-4,TRBV7-9,-,TRBD1
CASSLSQGSEQYF,TGTGCCAGCAGCTTATCACAGGGGAGCGAGCAGTACTTC,TRBJ2-7,TRBV7-6,few,TRBD1
CASSESTLIQGINEKLFF,TGCGCCAGCAGTGAGTCGACCCTAATACAGGGGATAAATGAAAAACTGTTTTTT,TRBJ1-4,TRBV10-2,-,TRBD1
CASSVAPGEEQYF,TGTGCCAGCAGCGTAGCCCCAGGGGAGGAGCAGTACTTC,TRBJ2-7,TRBV9,-,-
CASSTLDRDRGMYTEAFF,TGTGCCAGTAGTACCCTTGACCGGGACAGGGGAATGTACACTGAAGCTTTCTTT,TRBJ1-1,TRBV19,-,TRBD1
CASSLGGGTEAFF,TGTGCCAGCAGCTTAGGGGGGGGCACTGAAGCTTTCTTT,TRBJ1-1,TRBV7-9,once,-
CASAPFQGGNGYTF,TGTGCCAGCGCTCCTTTTCAGGGAGGGAATGGCTACACCTTC,TRBJ1-2,TRBV2,-,-